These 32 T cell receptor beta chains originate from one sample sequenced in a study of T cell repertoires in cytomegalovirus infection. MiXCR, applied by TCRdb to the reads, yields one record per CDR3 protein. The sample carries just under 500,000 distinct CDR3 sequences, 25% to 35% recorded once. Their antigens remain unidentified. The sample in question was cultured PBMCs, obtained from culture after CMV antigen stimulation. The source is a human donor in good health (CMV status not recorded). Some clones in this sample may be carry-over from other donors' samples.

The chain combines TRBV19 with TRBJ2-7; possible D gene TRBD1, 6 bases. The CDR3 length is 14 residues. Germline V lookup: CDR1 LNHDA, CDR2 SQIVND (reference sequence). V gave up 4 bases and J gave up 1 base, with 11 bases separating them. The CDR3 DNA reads TGTGCCAGTAGTACGACAGGAATTTCCTACGAGCAGTACTTC. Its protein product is CASSTTGISYEQYF. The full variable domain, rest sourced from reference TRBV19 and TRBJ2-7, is DGGITQSPKYLFRKEGQNVTLSCEQNLNHDAMYWYRQDPGQGLRLIYYSQIVNDFQKGDIAEGYSVSREKKESFPLTVTSAQKNPTAFYLCASSTTGISYEQYFGPGTRLTVT.

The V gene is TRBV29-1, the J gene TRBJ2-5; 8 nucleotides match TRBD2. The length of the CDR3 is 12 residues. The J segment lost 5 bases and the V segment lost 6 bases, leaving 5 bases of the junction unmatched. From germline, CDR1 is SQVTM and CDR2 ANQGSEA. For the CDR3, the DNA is TGCAGCGTGGGGACTAGGTGGGAGACCCAGTACTTC. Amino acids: CSVGTRWETQYF.

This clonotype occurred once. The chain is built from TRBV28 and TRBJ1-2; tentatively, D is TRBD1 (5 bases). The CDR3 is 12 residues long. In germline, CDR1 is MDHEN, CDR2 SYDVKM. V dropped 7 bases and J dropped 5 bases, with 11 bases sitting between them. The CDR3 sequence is CASTVKGYGYTF. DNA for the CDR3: TGTGCCAGCACGGTTAAGGGGTATGGCTACACCTTC.

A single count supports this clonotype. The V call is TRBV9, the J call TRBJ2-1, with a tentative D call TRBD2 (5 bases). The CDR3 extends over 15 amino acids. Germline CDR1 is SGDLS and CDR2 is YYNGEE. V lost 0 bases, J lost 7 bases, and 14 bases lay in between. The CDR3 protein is CASSVGATRWNEQFF. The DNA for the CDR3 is TGTGCCAGCAGCGTAGGTGCCACTAGGTGGAATGAGCAGTTCTTC.

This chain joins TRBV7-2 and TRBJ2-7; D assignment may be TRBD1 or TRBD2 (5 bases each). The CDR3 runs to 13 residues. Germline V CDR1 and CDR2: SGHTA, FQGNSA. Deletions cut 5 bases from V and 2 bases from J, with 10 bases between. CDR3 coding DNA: TGTGCCAGCAGCCGGGACCATACCTACGAGCAGTACTTC. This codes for CASSRDHTYEQYF.

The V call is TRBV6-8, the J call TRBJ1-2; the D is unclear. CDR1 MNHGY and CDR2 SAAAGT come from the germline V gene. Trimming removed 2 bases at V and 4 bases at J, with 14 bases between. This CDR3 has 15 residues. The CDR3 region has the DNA TGTGCCAGCAGTTACCGAGGTTGGGGTGGCTATGGCTACACCTTC. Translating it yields CASSYRGWGGYGYTF.

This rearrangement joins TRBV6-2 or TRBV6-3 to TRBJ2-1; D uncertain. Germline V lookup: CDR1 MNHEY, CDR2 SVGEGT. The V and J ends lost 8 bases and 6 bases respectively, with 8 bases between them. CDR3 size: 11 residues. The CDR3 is CASDSRNEQFF. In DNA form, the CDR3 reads TGTGCCAGCGATTCTCGCAATGAGCAGTTCTTC.

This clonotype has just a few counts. The CDR3 coding sequence is TGTGCCAGCTCAGCTACGGTTGGTCAAGAGACCCAGTACTTC. This translates into CASSATVGQETQYF. The V call is TRBV7-7, the J call TRBJ2-5, with D unclear. Germline V lookup: CDR1 SSHAT, CDR2 FNYEAQ (reference sequence). CDR3 length: 14 amino acids. V was cut by 8 bases and J by 2 bases, with 15 bases left in between.

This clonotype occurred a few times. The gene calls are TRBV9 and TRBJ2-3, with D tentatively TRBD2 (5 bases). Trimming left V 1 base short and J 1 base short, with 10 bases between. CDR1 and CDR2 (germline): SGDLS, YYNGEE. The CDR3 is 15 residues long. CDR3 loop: CASSVREIGTDTQYF. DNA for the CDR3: TGTGCCAGCAGCGTAAGGGAGATTGGCACAGATACGCAGTATTTT.

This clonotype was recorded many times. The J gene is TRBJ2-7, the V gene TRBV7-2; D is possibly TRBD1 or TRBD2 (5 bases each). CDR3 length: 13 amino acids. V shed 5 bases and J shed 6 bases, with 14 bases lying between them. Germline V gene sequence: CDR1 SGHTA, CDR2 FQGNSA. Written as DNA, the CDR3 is TGTGCCAGCAGCCTGAGAAGGGACGTCGAGCAGTACGTC. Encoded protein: CASSLRRDVEQYV.

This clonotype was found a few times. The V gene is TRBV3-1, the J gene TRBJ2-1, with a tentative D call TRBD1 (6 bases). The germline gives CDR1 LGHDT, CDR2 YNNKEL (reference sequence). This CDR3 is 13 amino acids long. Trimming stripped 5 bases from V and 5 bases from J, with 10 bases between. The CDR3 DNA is TGTGCCAGCAGCGTTACAGGGAACAATGAGCAGTTCTTC. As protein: CASSVTGNNEQFF.

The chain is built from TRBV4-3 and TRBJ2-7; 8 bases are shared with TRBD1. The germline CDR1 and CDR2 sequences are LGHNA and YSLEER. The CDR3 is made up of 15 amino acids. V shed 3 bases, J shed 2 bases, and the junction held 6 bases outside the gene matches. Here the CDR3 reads CASSQDLQGAYEQYF. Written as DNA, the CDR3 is TGCGCCAGCAGCCAGGACCTACAGGGGGCCTACGAGCAGTACTTC.

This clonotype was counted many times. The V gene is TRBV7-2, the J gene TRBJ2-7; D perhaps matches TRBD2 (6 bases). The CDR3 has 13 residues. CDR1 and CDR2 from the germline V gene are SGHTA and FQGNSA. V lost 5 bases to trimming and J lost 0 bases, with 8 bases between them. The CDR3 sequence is CASSGGTSYEQYF. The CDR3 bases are TGTGCCAGCAGCGGCGGGACCTCCTACGAGCAGTACTTC.

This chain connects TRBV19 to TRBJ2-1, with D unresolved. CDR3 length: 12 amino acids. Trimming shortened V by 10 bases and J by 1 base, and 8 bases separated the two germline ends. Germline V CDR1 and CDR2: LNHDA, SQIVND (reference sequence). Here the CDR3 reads CATGVSYNEQFF. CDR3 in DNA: TGTGCCACCGGAGTTTCCTACAATGAGCAGTTCTTC.

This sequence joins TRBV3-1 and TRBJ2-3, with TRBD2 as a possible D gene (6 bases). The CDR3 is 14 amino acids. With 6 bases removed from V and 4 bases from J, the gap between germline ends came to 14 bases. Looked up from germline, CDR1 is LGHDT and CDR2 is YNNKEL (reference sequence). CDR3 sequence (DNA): TGTGCCAGCAGTTTTGGTCTAGCGTCAGATACGCAGTATTTT. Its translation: CASSFGLASDTQYF.

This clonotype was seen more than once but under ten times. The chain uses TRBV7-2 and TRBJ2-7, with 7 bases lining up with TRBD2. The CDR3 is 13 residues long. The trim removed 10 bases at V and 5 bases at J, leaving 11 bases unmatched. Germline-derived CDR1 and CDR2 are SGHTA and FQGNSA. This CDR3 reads CATADRTSDEQYF. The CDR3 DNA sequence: TGTGCCACCGCAGATCGGACTAGTGACGAGCAGTACTTC.

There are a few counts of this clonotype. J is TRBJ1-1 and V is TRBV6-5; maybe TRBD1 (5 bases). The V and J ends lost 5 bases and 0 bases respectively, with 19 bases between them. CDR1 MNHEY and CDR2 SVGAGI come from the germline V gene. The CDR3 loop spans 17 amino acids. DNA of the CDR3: TGTGCCAGCAGTATGGGGGGTGAATTAACAATGAACACTGAAGCTTTCTTT. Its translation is CASSMGGELTMNTEAFF.

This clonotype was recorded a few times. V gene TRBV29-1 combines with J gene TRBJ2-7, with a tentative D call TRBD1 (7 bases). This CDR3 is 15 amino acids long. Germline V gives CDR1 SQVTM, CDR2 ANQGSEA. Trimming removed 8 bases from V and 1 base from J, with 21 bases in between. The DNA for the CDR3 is TGCAGCTACGTGGGGGGACAGACCGCATCCTACGAGCAGTACTTC. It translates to CSYVGGQTASYEQYF.

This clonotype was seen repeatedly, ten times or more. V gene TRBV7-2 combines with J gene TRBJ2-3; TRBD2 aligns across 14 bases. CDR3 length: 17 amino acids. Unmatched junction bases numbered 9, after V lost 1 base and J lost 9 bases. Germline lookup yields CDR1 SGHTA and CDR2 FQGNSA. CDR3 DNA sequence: TGTGCCAGCAGCTTAGTCGGGACTAGCGGGAGAAGGAACACGCAGTATTTT. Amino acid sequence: CASSLVGTSGRRNTQYF.

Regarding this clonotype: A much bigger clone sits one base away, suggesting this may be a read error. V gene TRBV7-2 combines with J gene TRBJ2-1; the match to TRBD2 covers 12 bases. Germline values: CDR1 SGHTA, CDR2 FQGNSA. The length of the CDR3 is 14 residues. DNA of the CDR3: TGTGCCAGCAGCCGTCTAGCGGGAGGGGATGAGCAGCTCTTC. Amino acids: CASSRLAGGDEQLF.

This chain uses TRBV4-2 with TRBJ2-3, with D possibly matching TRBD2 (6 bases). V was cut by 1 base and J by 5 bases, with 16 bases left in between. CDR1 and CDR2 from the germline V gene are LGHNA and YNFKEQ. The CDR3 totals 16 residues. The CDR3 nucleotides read TGTGCCAGCAGCCAAGTAAGCCAAGCGGGTCGAGATACGCAGTATTTT. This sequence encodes CASSQVSQAGRDTQYF.

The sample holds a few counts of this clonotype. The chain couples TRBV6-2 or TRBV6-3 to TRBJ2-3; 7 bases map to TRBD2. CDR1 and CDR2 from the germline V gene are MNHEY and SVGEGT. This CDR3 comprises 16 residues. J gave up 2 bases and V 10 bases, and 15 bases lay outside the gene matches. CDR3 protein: CATNRAAGDLTDTQYF. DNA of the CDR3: TGTGCCACCAACCGCGCGGCGGGAGACCTCACAGATACGCAGTATTTT.

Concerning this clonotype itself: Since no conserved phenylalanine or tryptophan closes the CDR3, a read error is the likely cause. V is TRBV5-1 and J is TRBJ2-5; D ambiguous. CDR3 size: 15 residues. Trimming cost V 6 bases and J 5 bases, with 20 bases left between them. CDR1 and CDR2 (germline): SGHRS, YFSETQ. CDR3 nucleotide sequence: TGCGCCAGCACCCCCGGAGCGTATACCGAGGAGACCCAGTACTAC. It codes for CASTPGAYTEETQYY.

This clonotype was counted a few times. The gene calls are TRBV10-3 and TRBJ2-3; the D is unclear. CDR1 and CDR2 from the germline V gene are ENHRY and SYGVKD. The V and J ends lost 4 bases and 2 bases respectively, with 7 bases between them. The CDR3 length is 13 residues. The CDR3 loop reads CAISADNTDTQYF. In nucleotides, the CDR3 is TGTGCCATCAGTGCCGACAACACAGATACGCAGTATTTT.

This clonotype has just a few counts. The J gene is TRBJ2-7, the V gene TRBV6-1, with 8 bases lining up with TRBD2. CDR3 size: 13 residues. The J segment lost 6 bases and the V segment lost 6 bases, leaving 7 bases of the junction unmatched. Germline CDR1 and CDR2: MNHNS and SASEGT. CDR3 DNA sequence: TGTGCCAGCAGAACCGGGACTAGAGGCGAGCAGTACTTC. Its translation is CASRTGTRGEQYF.

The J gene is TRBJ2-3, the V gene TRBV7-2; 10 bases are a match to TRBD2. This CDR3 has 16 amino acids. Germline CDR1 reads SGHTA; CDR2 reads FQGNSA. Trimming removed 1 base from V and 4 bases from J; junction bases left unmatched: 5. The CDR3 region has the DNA TGTGCCAGCAGCTTAGTCAGCGGGAGGGGCGCAGATACGCAGTATTTT. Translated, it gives CASSLVSGRGADTQYF.

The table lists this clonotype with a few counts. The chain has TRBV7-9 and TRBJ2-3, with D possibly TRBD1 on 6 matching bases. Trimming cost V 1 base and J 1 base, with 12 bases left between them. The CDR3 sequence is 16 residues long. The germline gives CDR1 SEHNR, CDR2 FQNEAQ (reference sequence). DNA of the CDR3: TGTGCCAGCAGCTTAGGTGGACAGCGCCGCACAGATACGCAGTATTTT. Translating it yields CASSLGGQRRTDTQYF.

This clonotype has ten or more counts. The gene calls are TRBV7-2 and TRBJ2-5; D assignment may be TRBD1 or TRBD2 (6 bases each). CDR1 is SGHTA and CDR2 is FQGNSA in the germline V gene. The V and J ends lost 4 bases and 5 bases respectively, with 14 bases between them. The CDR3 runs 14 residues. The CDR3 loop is CASSSGGGLETQYF. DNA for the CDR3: TGTGCCAGCAGCTCAGGAGGGGGACTGGAGACCCAGTACTTC.

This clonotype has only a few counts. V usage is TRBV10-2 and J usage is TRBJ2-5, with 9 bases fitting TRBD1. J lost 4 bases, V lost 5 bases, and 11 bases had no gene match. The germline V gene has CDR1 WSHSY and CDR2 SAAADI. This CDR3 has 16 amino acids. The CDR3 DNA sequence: TGCGCCAGCAGTAAAGCGACAGGGGGAGCTCGAGAGACCCAGTACTTC. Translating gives CASSKATGGARETQYF.

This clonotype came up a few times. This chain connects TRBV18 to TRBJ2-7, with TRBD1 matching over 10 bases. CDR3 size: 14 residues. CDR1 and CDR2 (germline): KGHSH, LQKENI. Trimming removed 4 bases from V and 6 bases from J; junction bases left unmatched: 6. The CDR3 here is CASSLGQGVVEQYF. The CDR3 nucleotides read TGTGCCAGCTCACTCGGACAGGGGGTAGTCGAGCAGTACTTC.

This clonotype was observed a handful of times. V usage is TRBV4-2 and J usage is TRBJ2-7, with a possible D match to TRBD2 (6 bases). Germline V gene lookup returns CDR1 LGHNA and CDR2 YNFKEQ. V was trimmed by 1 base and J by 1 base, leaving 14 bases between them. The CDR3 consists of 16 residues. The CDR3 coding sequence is TGTGCCAGCAGCCAAGTCGAGGCGGAGGGATCCTACGAGCAGTACTTC. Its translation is CASSQVEAEGSYEQYF.

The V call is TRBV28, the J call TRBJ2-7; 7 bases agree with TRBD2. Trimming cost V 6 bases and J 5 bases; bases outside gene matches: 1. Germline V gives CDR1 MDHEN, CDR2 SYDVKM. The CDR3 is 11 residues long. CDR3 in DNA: TGTGCCAGCAGGGGACTAAACGAGCAGTACTTC. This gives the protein CASRGLNEQYF.